Below, 32 T cell receptor beta chains from the same sample are listed, as sequenced in a study of T-cell memory formation after mild COVID-19. MiXCR, applied by TCRdb to the 5' RACE reads, yields one record per CDR3 protein. Of approximately 490,000 distinct CDR3 sequences in the sample, around 20% were seen once. The specimen was PBMCs or a T cell subset sorted from them (not recorded which). These receptors came from an adult woman who had mild COVID-19 (a few samples of this study predate the infection). Cell type and time point are not known.

This chain connects TRBV10-3 to TRBJ2-4, with D possibly TRBD1 on 7 matching bases. V shed 0 bases and J shed 7 bases, with 13 bases lying between them. The germline CDR1 and CDR2 sequences are ENHRY and SYGVKD. The CDR3 is 15 amino acids. CDR3 DNA sequence: TGTGCCATCAGTGAGTCAGGAGGGACAGCCAACATTCAGTACTTC. Protein sequence: CAISESGGTANIQYF.

The table lists this clonotype with a few counts. The chain links TRBV27 to TRBJ2-1, with 7 positions matching TRBD2. Germline V gene sequence: CDR1 MNHEY, CDR2 SMNVEV (reference sequence). CDR3 length: 15 amino acids. The V segment lost 3 bases and the J segment 12 bases; nucleotides outside the gene matches: 14. The CDR3 loop is CASSFGGVWERRQFF. The CDR3 DNA sequence: TGTGCCAGCAGTTTTGGGGGGGTTTGGGAGCGGAGGCAGTTCTTC.

This clonotype was detected a few times. The chain recombines TRBV7-3 with TRBJ2-2; D uncertain. Germline V gives CDR1 SGHTA, CDR2 FQGTGA. The CDR3 covers 20 residues. The ends were cut back, 7 bases at V and 4 bases at J, with 31 bases in the middle. The CDR3 DNA sequence: TGTGCCAGCATCGCTCGTTTAGTAGGTCGTGGGCAGGCCTCCACCGGGGAGCTGTTTTTT. It yields the protein CASIARLVGRGQASTGELFF.

The chain carries TRBV6-5 and TRBJ2-1; D not resolved. The germline CDR1 and CDR2 sequences are MNHEY and SVGAGI. The length of the CDR3 is 13 residues. V was clipped by 2 bases and J by 3 bases, with 5 bases between them. CDR3 loop: CASSYAGYNEQFF. The CDR3 DNA sequence: TGTGCCAGCAGTTACGCAGGCTACAATGAGCAGTTCTTC.

The table lists this clonotype with a few counts. The chain has TRBV5-1 and TRBJ1-1; possible D gene TRBD1, 6 bases. Per germline, CDR1 SGHRS and CDR2 YFSETQ. Trimming cost V 0 bases and J 7 bases, with 13 bases left between them. The CDR3 has 14 residues. The CDR3 region has the DNA TGCGCCAGCAGCTTGGAGGGACAAGGCGATGAAGCTTTCTTT. It yields the protein CASSLEGQGDEAFF.

This chain joins TRBV5-4 and TRBJ2-7, with 14 bases lining up with TRBD2. The CDR3 contains 16 residues. The J segment lost 6 bases and the V segment lost 0 bases, leaving 5 bases of the junction unmatched. Looked up from germline, CDR1 is SGHNT and CDR2 is YYREEE (reference sequence). In DNA, the CDR3 is TGTGCCAGCAGCTTGGGACTAGCGGGAGGGCCAGGCGAGCAGTACTTC. Its translation: CASSLGLAGGPGEQYF.

The genes are TRBV12-3 or TRBV12-4 and TRBJ1-6, with D maybe TRBD1 (5 bases). CDR3 length equals 14 residues. V shed 3 bases and J shed 10 bases, with 13 bases lying between them. The CDR3 region is CASSFGGSGSPLHF. The CDR3 DNA reads TGTGCCAGCAGTTTCGGGGGGTCAGGCTCACCCCTCCACTTT.

This clonotype was picked up a small number of times. This chain connects TRBV5-1 to TRBJ1-4, with D maybe TRBD1 (5 bases). The CDR3 length is 14 residues. CDR1 SGHRS and CDR2 YFSETQ come from the germline V gene. V lost 3 bases, J lost 2 bases, and 8 bases lay in between. CDR3 nucleotide sequence: TGCGCCAGCAGCTCAGGGTCGACTAATGAAAAACTGTTTTTT. Translated, it gives CASSSGSTNEKLFF.

This clonotype was observed at least ten times. The gene calls are TRBV18 and TRBJ1-2; D gene uncertain. Trimming left V 3 bases short and J 3 bases short, with 23 bases between. This CDR3 contains 18 residues. Per germline, CDR1 KGHSH and CDR2 LQKENI. The DNA for the CDR3 is TGTGCCAGCTCACCGCTGGGCTGGAAGGCGCGGAATGACTATGGCTACACCTTC. Its translation is CASSPLGWKARNDYGYTF.

In this sample, this clonotype turned up a few times. This chain uses TRBV7-2 with TRBJ2-7, with 7 bases fitting TRBD1. This CDR3 is 15 amino acids long. V lost 2 bases, J lost 6 bases, and 10 bases stayed unmatched. Germline V CDR1 and CDR2: SGHTA, FQGNSA. The CDR3 DNA reads TGTGCCAGCAGCTTAAAAGGGGGCGGTTCGGTCGAGCAGTACTTC. Translation gives CASSLKGGGSVEQYF.

J is TRBJ2-7 and V is TRBV27; D is ambiguous. The CDR3 is made up of 14 amino acids. Trimming pared 6 bases from V and 0 bases from J, leaving 12 bases between. CDR1 and CDR2 from the germline V gene are MNHEY and SMNVEV (reference sequence). CDR3 residues: CASRVGLVSYEQYF. The CDR3, as DNA: TGTGCCAGCAGGGTAGGTCTAGTCTCCTACGAGCAGTACTTC.

The chain carries TRBV11-2 and TRBJ2-3, with 8 bases fitting TRBD2. Losses at the gene ends were 4 bases for V and 4 bases for J; bases not matched to a gene: 13. The CDR3 has 17 amino acids. Germline CDR1 is SGHAT and CDR2 is FQNNGV. The CDR3 here is CASSSLPVGREPDTQYF. The CDR3 DNA follows: TGTGCCAGCAGCTCCCTGCCAGTCGGGAGGGAGCCAGATACGCAGTATTTT.

This clonotype was found a few times. The gene calls are TRBV7-2 and TRBJ2-7; D is uncertain. CDR3 length: 14 amino acids. The ends were cut back, 5 bases at V and 0 bases at J, with 11 bases in the middle. The germline V gene has CDR1 SGHTA and CDR2 FQGNSA. CDR3 nucleotides: TGTGCCAGCAGCCCCCGGGTTGGCTCCTACGAGCAGTACTTC. This translates into CASSPRVGSYEQYF.

CDR3 coding DNA: TGTGCCTGGAGTTCCACGAGGGCAGGGCCACTGTTTTTT. Translation gives CAWSSTRAGPLFF. The J gene is TRBJ1-4, the V gene TRBV30; the D gene is possibly TRBD1 (5 bases). This CDR3 is built from 13 residues. Germline CDR1 and CDR2: GTSNPN and SVGIG (reference sequence). Trimming stripped 2 bases from V and 13 bases from J, with 17 bases between.

This clonotype was counted only a few times. The chain uses TRBV7-3 and TRBJ2-1, with 10 positions matching TRBD2. Germline CDR1 is SGHTA and CDR2 is FQGTGA. The CDR3 has 18 residues. V shed 2 bases, J shed 5 bases, and the junction held 12 bases outside the gene matches. CDR3 sequence reads: CASSLGEGLAGADNEQFF. In nucleotides, the CDR3 is TGTGCCAGCAGCTTAGGTGAGGGGCTAGCGGGAGCCGACAATGAGCAGTTCTTC.

The chain has TRBV9 and TRBJ2-7, with TRBD1 identical over 10 bases. Germline-derived CDR1 and CDR2 are SGDLS and YYNGEE. Losses at the gene ends were 4 bases for V and 5 bases for J; bases not matched to a gene: 6. CDR3 size: 14 residues. CDR3 sequence: CASSTGTGVDEQYF. The CDR3 bases are TGTGCCAGCAGCACCGGGACAGGGGTCGACGAGCAGTACTTC.

This clonotype was seen a few times. The chain couples TRBV7-6 to TRBJ2-2; 9 positions match TRBD1. The germline V gene has CDR1 SGHVS and CDR2 FNYEAQ. The V and J ends lost 5 bases and 5 bases, in that order; junction bases with no gene match: 9. The CDR3 is made up of 16 amino acids. For the CDR3, the DNA is TGTGCCAGCAGCCAACCGGGACAGGGACGAACCGGGGAGCTGTTTTTT. It translates to CASSQPGQGRTGELFF.

The sample holds many counts of this clonotype. The V call is TRBV10-3, the J call TRBJ2-7; 7 bases align to TRBD1. From germline, CDR1 is ENHRY and CDR2 SYGVKD. This CDR3 region has 16 residues. The trim removed 4 bases at V and 2 bases at J, leaving 11 bases unmatched. CDR3 sequence: CAISGGRQGFTYEQYF. The CDR3 coding sequence is TGTGCCATCAGTGGGGGAAGACAGGGATTCACCTACGAGCAGTACTTC.

The V gene is TRBV7-2, the J gene TRBJ2-5; TRBD2 matches at 11 bases. J gave up 2 bases and V 1 base, and 6 bases lay outside the gene matches. The germline V gene has CDR1 SGHTA and CDR2 FQGNSA. CDR3 length: 17 amino acids. CDR3 coding DNA: TGTGCCAGCAGCTTAGGAGCGATAGCGGGAGGGCAAGAGACCCAGTACTTC. It codes for CASSLGAIAGGQETQYF.

The table lists this clonotype with a few counts. The chain employs TRBV10-3 and TRBJ2-7, with 9 bases lining up with TRBD2. This CDR3 comprises 15 residues. Trimming cost V 5 bases and J 3 bases; bases outside gene matches: 8. Germline V gene data show CDR1 as ENHRY and CDR2 as SYGVKD. The CDR3 protein is CAISNRASGNYEQYF. In DNA, the CDR3 is TGTGCCATCAGTAATCGGGCTAGCGGGAACTACGAGCAGTACTTC.

J is TRBJ1-1 and V is TRBV5-6, with 11 bases fitting TRBD1. The CDR3 is 14 amino acids. Trimming at V came to 3 bases and at J to 4 bases, leaving 2 bases not matched to a gene. Per the germline V gene, CDR1 is SGHDT and CDR2 is YYEEEE. In nucleotides, the CDR3 is TGTGCCAGCAGCTGGGGGACAGGGGGCACTGAAGCTTTCTTT. This translates into CASSWGTGGTEAFF.

The CDR3 sequence: CASSPTGEAEAFF. The CDR3, as DNA: TGTGCCAGCAGCCCGACTGGGGAGGCTGAAGCTTTCTTT. The chain links TRBV7-3 to TRBJ1-1; D is unclear. The CDR3 totals 13 residues. Germline assignment: CDR1 SGHTA and CDR2 FQGTGA. V was shortened by 5 bases and J by 6 bases, with 13 bases between the two germline ends.

CDR3 sequence (DNA): TGTGCCAGCAAGACGGTTTCGTACGCTGAAGCTTTCTTT. This codes for CASKTVSYAEAFF. The chain recombines TRBV12-3 or TRBV12-4 with TRBJ1-1; no clear D. The CDR3 loop spans 13 amino acids. The V end lost 7 bases, the J end lost 6 bases, and 15 bases lay between the germline ends.

The chain has TRBV7-9 and TRBJ2-7; possibly TRBD1 or TRBD2 for D (5 bases each). CDR3 size: 15 residues. Germline loops: CDR1 SEHNR, CDR2 FQNEAQ (reference sequence). Trimming shortened V by 5 bases and J by 0 bases, and 14 bases separated the two germline ends. CDR3 in amino acids: CASSDRDAGSYEQYF. In nucleotides, the CDR3 is TGTGCCAGCAGCGATCGGGACGCCGGCTCCTACGAGCAGTACTTC.

V is TRBV11-3 and J is TRBJ2-1; 7 nucleotides line up with TRBD1. After removal of 1 base from V and 1 base from J, the junction contained 4 bases not matched to a gene. CDR1 and CDR2 from the germline V gene are SGHNT and YENEEA. The CDR3 is 16 amino acids. The CDR3 DNA is TGTGCCAGCAGCTTAGCCGGGACAGAGTCCTACAATGAGCAGTTCTTC. This sequence encodes CASSLAGTESYNEQFF.

The chain recombines TRBV6-2 or TRBV6-3 with TRBJ2-3; possibly TRBD2 for D (5 bases). V lost 2 bases and J lost 6, with 18 bases in between. The CDR3 is 16 residues long. CDR1 MNHEY and CDR2 SVGEGT come from the germline V gene. CDR3 in amino acids: CASSYVAIRFADTQYF. The CDR3, as DNA: TGTGCCAGCAGTTACGTAGCGATTCGGTTTGCGGATACGCAGTATTTT.

This rearrangement joins TRBV2 to TRBJ2-5; 7 bases map to TRBD2. CDR1 is SNHLY and CDR2 is FYNNEI in the germline V gene. CDR3 size: 15 residues. The trim removed 8 bases at V and 5 bases at J, leaving 14 bases unmatched. The CDR3 DNA sequence: TGTGCCAGCGGTTCCGCGGGAGTTTGGGGGGAGACCCAGTACTTC. Its protein is CASGSAGVWGETQYF.

The chain joins TRBV7-8 to TRBJ1-1; D is uncertain. The V and J ends lost 3 bases and 0 bases respectively, with 20 bases between them. The CDR3 totals 18 residues. Germline values: CDR1 SGHVS, CDR2 FQNEAQ. In nucleotides, the CDR3 is TGTGCCAGCAGCTTCGACCGCGGGATAGGTAGGGTGAACACTGAAGCTTTCTTT. Amino acids: CASSFDRGIGRVNTEAFF.

The chain recombines TRBV4-2 with TRBJ1-2, with unresolved D. The CDR3 sequence is 15 residues long. V lost 1 base to trimming and J lost 0 bases, with 9 bases between them. CDR1 and CDR2 from the germline V gene are LGHNA and YNFKEQ. The CDR3 bases are TGTGCCAGCAGCCAAGGGGATTATACTAACTATGGCTACACCTTC. Protein sequence: CASSQGDYTNYGYTF.

This clonotype was counted a few times. This chain joins TRBV19 and TRBJ1-1, with D possibly matching TRBD1 (5 bases). V was clipped by 6 bases and J by 4 bases, with 12 bases between them. The germline V gene encodes CDR1 LNHDA and CDR2 SQIVND (reference sequence). The CDR3 consists of 13 residues. The CDR3 loop reads CASRIAGPTEAFF. CDR3 coding DNA: TGTGCCAGTAGAATTGCAGGGCCCACTGAAGCTTTCTTT.

The chain carries TRBV4-2 and TRBJ1-4; D unresolved. This CDR3 is built from 15 residues. From germline, CDR1 is LGHNA and CDR2 YNFKEQ. V was trimmed by 1 base and J by 3 bases, leaving 9 bases between them. Written as DNA, the CDR3 is TGTGCCAGCAGCCAAGGGCCTGGGGCTAATGAAAAACTGTTTTTT. Its translation is CASSQGPGANEKLFF.

This clonotype was picked up a small number of times. The chain is built from TRBV5-1 and TRBJ1-1; the D is unclear. Trimming took off 0 bases at V and 7 bases at J, with 13 bases between the two ends. The CDR3 is 14 residues long. Germline CDR1 SGHRS, CDR2 YFSETQ. DNA of the CDR3: TGCGCCAGCAGCTTGGTGGGTACGGAACTTGAAGCTTTCTTT. It is translated as CASSLVGTELEAFF.